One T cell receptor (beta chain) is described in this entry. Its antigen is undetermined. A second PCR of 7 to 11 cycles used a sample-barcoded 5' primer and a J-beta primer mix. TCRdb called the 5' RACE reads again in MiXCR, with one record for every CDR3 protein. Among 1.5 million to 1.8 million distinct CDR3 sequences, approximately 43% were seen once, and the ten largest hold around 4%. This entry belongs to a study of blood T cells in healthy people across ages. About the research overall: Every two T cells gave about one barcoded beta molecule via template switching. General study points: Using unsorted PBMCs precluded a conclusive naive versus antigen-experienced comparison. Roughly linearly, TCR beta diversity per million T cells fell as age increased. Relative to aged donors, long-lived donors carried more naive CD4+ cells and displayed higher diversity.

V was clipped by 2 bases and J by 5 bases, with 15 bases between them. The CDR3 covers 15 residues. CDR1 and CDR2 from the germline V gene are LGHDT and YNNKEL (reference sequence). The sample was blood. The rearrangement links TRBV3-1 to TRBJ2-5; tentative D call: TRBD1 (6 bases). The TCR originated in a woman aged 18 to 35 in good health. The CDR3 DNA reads TGTGCCAGCAGCCAATTTGCAGGGGCAGAGGAGACCCAGTACTTC. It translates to CASSQFAGAEETQYF.